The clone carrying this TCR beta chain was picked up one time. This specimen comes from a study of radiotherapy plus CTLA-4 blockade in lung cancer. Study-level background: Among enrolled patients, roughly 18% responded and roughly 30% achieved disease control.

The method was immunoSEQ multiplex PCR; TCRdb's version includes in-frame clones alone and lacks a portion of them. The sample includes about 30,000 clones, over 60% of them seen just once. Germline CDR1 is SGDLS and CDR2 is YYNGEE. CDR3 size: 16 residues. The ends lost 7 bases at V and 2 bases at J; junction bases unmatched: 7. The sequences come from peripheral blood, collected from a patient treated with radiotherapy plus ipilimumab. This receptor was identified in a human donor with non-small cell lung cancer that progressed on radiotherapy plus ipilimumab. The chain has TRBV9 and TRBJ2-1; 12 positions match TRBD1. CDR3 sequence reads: CASSAGTGGPYNEQFF. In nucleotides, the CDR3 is TGTGCCAGCTCCGCCGGGACAGGGGGCCCCTACAATGAGCAGTTCTTC.